The 23 T cell receptor beta chains listed next were all sequenced from one sample in a study of blood T cell repertoires in COVID-19. The repertoire was sequenced with immunoSEQ multiplex PCR; TCRdb's copy has only in-frame clones and lacks some. Of around 80,000 clones in the sample, over 80% were seen once. Input material: peripheral blood. These receptors originate from a human donor in a cohort sampled during active COVID-19.

The V gene is TRBV3-1 (or the pseudogene TRBV3-2), the J gene TRBJ2-7, with D uncertain. Germline assignment: CDR1 LGHDT and CDR2 YNNKEL (reference sequence). Trimming cost V 1 base and J 6 bases, with 13 bases left between them. The CDR3 is made up of 14 amino acids. For the CDR3, the DNA is TGTGCCAGCAGCCAAGTCCCCTCCACGGGCGAGCAGTACTTC. Amino acids: CASSQVPSTGEQYF.

This CDR3 is CASSLEAREGFKNIQYF. The CDR3 DNA reads TGTGCCAGCAGCTTAGAGGCGCGGGAGGGATTCAAAAACATTCAGTACTTC. The gene calls are TRBV11-2 and TRBJ2-4; TRBD2 matches at 9 bases. J lost 3 bases, V lost 0 bases, and 6 bases had no gene match. Germline V CDR1 and CDR2: SGHAT, FQNNGV. The CDR3 extends over 17 amino acids.

The V call is TRBV6-6, the J call TRBJ2-7, with TRBD1 matching 7 bases. V lost 5 bases to trimming and J lost 2 bases; unmatched junction nucleotides: 3. CDR1 is MNHNY, CDR2 SVGAGI, per germline (reference sequence). The CDR3 spans 13 residues. CDR3 loop: CASSIGQAYEQYF. CDR3 bases: TGTGCCAGCAGTATAGGACAGGCCTACGAGCAGTACTTC.

This CDR3 is CASSLTYTGELFF. The CDR3 region has the DNA TGTGCCAGCAGCCTCACTTACACCGGGGAGCTGTTTTTT. The rearrangement uses TRBV6-4 and TRBJ2-2, with D hard to call. This CDR3 is 13 amino acids long. V lost 6 bases and J lost 3, with 8 bases in between. The germline gives CDR1 MRHNA, CDR2 SNTAGT.

The rearrangement uses TRBV18 and TRBJ1-5, with TRBD1 identical over 7 bases. The CDR3 runs to 13 residues. CDR1 KGHSH and CDR2 LQKENI come from the germline V gene. After removal of 1 base from V and 9 bases from J, the junction contained 3 bases not matched to a gene. The CDR3 DNA reads TGTGCCAGCTCACCACTCAGGGGGTGGCCCCAGCATTTT. This encodes CASSPLRGWPQHF.

The chain couples TRBV7-3 to TRBJ2-3; D possibly corresponds to TRBD2 (6 bases). Germline V CDR1 and CDR2: SGHTA, FQGTGA. The CDR3 is 16 amino acids. Trimming took 3 bases from V and 5 from J, leaving 18 bases between them. The CDR3: CASSFHMAGGKDTQYF. As DNA, the CDR3 is TGTGCCAGCAGCTTTCATATGGCAGGAGGGAAAGATACGCAGTATTTT.

The chain links TRBV7-2 to TRBJ2-2; TRBD1 matches at 7 bases. The CDR3 runs to 16 residues. With V trimmed by 7 bases and J by 1 base, 9 bases remained unmatched. Per germline, CDR1 SGHTA and CDR2 FQGNSA. The CDR3, as DNA: TGTGCCAGCAACGTCAAGGGGGCCAAGAACACCGGGGAGCTGTTTTTT. Translated, it gives CASNVKGAKNTGELFF.

The rearrangement links TRBV28 to TRBJ1-1, with no clear D. Per germline, CDR1 MDHEN and CDR2 SYDVKM. Trimming left V 3 bases short and J 7 bases short, with 12 bases between. The CDR3 is made up of 13 amino acids. CDR3 bases: TGTGCCAGCAGTTTGCGGAGAGGGAGTGAAGCTTTCTTT. The encoded protein is CASSLRRGSEAFF.

This clone appeared many times. This sequence joins TRBV7-9 and TRBJ2-1, with 9 bases identical to TRBD2. This CDR3 has 17 amino acids. Germline V CDR1 and CDR2: SEHNR, FQNEAQ (reference sequence). The V segment lost 1 base and the J segment 6 bases; nucleotides outside the gene matches: 10. CDR3 amino acids: CASSLVETGGGANEQFF. The CDR3 DNA reads as TGTGCCAGCAGCTTAGTAGAGACGGGCGGGGGGGCCAATGAGCAGTTCTTC.

This chain connects TRBV6-2 or TRBV6-3 to TRBJ2-3; a weak D match, TRBD2 (5 bases). V shed 4 bases and J shed 3 bases, with 17 bases lying between them. CDR3 length: 16 amino acids. The germline V gene has CDR1 MNHEY and CDR2 SVGEGT. DNA for the CDR3: TGTGCCAGCAGTTCCTCTAGACCGTCGGGGACAGATACGCAGTATTTT. Its protein is CASSSSRPSGTDTQYF.

Only a few counts were recorded for this clone. The chain recombines TRBV5-6 with TRBJ1-3; 11 bases align to TRBD1. Germline loops: CDR1 SGHDT, CDR2 YYEEEE. The CDR3 runs to 16 residues. J was trimmed by 7 bases and V by 2 bases; bases with no gene match: 8. The CDR3, as DNA: TGTGCCAGCAGCTTATTCCCGGGACAGGGGGATAACACCATATATTTT. It translates to CASSLFPGQGDNTIYF.

This sequence joins TRBV11-2 and TRBJ2-2; possible D gene TRBD2, 6 bases. From germline, CDR1 is SGHAT and CDR2 FQNNGV. The CDR3 sequence is 15 residues long. The V end lost 0 bases, the J end lost 4 bases, and 9 bases lay between the germline ends. The CDR3 region is CASSLDRRGTGELFF. The DNA of the CDR3 is TGTGCCAGCAGCTTAGATCGGAGGGGCACCGGGGAGCTGTTTTTT.

The V and J genes are TRBV18 and TRBJ1-1; D not certain. The CDR3 spans 15 residues. Germline CDR1 reads KGHSH; CDR2 reads LQKENI. V lost 2 bases, J lost 8 bases, and 18 bases lay in between. CDR3: CASSPGTGSYQEAFF. CDR3 DNA: TGTGCCAGCTCACCAGGAACGGGGTCGTACCAGGAAGCTTTCTTT.

The rearrangement links TRBV5-4 to TRBJ2-1; D call uncertain. Trimming took off 3 bases at V and 6 bases at J, with 16 bases between the two ends. Per the germline V gene, CDR1 is SGHNT and CDR2 is YYREEE (reference sequence). The CDR3 covers 15 residues. CDR3 nucleotides: TGTGCCAGCAGCTCCCCTAGGAATAGCCGCAATGAGCAGTTCTTC. This sequence encodes CASSSPRNSRNEQFF.

The chain uses TRBV5-6 and TRBJ2-7; maybe TRBD2 (5 bases). From germline, CDR1 is SGHDT and CDR2 YYEEEE. The CDR3 spans 14 residues. V lost 2 bases, J lost 1 base, and 10 bases lay in between. CDR3 coding DNA: TGTGCCAGCAGCTTTCCCGGGAATTCCTACGAGCAGTACTTC. Amino acids: CASSFPGNSYEQYF.

The chain recombines TRBV7-2 with TRBJ2-1; 10 nucleotides line up with TRBD2. The CDR3 sequence is 16 residues long. The V gene end was trimmed by 4 bases and the J gene end by 4 bases; junction bases not matched to a gene: 7. Germline V CDR1 and CDR2: SGHTA, FQGNSA. For the CDR3, the DNA is TGTGCCAGCAGCTGGGGGGCTAGCGGGAGTTACAATGAGCAGTTCTTC. It is translated as CASSWGASGSYNEQFF.

CDR3 in DNA: TGTGCCATCAGTGAGCCTGGGACTAGCGGGGTCACAGATACGCAGTATTTT. Translated: CAISEPGTSGVTDTQYF. The rearrangement links TRBV10-3 to TRBJ2-3, with 13 bases lining up with TRBD2. Unmatched junction bases numbered 4, after V lost 2 bases and J lost 2 bases. The CDR3 covers 17 residues. CDR1 ENHRY and CDR2 SYGVKD come from the germline V gene.

The chain joins TRBV10-1 to TRBJ2-7; 12 positions match TRBD1. V lost 4 bases to trimming and J lost 5 bases; unmatched junction nucleotides: 6. There are 15 residues in the CDR3. CDR1 is WNHNN, CDR2 SYGVQD, per germline (reference sequence). The CDR3 sequence: CASSAEGQGANEQYF. The DNA for the CDR3 is TGCGCCAGCAGTGCCGAGGGACAGGGGGCCAACGAGCAGTACTTC.

The CDR3 loop reads CASSPGLAGVGFEQFF. For the CDR3, the DNA is TGTGCCAGCTCACCGGGACTAGCGGGAGTAGGTTTTGAGCAGTTCTTC. The chain carries TRBV18 and TRBJ2-1, with TRBD2 identical over 14 bases. V shed 3 bases, J shed 9 bases, and the junction held 7 bases outside the gene matches. The CDR3 loop spans 16 amino acids. Germline V gene data show CDR1 as KGHSH and CDR2 as LQKENI.

The V gene is TRBV28, the J gene TRBJ1-1; 9 positions match TRBD1. Germline V gene lookup returns CDR1 MDHEN and CDR2 SYDVKM. This CDR3 is built from 17 residues. J was trimmed by 0 bases and V by 6 bases; bases with no gene match: 11. The CDR3 DNA reads TGTGCCAGCAGGGTCCGGACAGGGGCCGTTCTGAACACTGAAGCTTTCTTT. Residues: CASRVRTGAVLNTEAFF.

The chain is built from TRBV27 and TRBJ2-2, with 8 bases aligning to TRBD2. CDR1 is MNHEY and CDR2 is SMNVEV in the germline V gene (reference sequence). CDR3 length equals 14 residues. V lost 3 bases and J lost 6; bases outside the gene matches: 3. Here the CDR3 DNA reads TGTGCCAGCAGTTTTAGCGGGATCGCCGGGGAGCTGTTTTTT. It translates to CASSFSGIAGELFF.

The gene calls are TRBV15 and TRBJ2-3; D is perhaps TRBD1 (5 bases). Germline V gives CDR1 LNHNV, CDR2 YYDKDF (reference sequence). V gave up 4 bases and J gave up 6 bases, with 14 bases separating them. CDR3 length equals 14 residues. The CDR3 sequence is CATSISRPGDTQYF. CDR3 bases: TGTGCCACCAGCATTTCCCGCCCAGGGGATACGCAGTATTTT.

This clone was seen a handful of times. The chain couples TRBV6-6 to TRBJ1-1; D is perhaps TRBD1 (5 bases). Germline-derived CDR1 and CDR2 are MNHNY and SVGAGI (reference sequence). This CDR3 spans 13 amino acids. The V and J ends lost 5 bases and 0 bases respectively, with 7 bases between them. CDR3 protein: CASSTGVNTEAFF. The CDR3 DNA reads as TGTGCCAGCAGTACGGGGGTGAACACTGAAGCTTTCTTT.